These 29 T cell receptor beta chains were all obtained from the same sample, sequenced in a study of shared clonotypes between healthy human individuals. Measured with immunoSEQ multiplex PCR; TCRdb has only the in-frame clones, and not every one. Among 90,000 to 130,000 clones, 55% to 70% were seen once, and the ten largest hold more than 20%. Sequencing was done on a sample of memory CD8+ T cells sorted from blood. The subset was: CD45RO+ cells pooled with CCR7-negative TemRA cells. Receptors originate from a woman aged 30 to 39 in good health.

This clone has just a few counts. J is TRBJ2-2 and V is TRBV6-1, with D perhaps TRBD1 or TRBD2 (5 bases each). Trimming shortened V by 5 bases and J by 3 bases, and 10 bases separated the two germline ends. The CDR3 runs 14 residues. Germline CDR1 is MNHNS and CDR2 is SASEGT. The CDR3 DNA is TGTGCCAGCAGTAAGGGGACGGACACCGGGGAGCTGTTTTTT. The encoded protein is CASSKGTDTGELFF.

This clone has more than one count but fewer than ten. V and J are TRBV11-2 and TRBJ2-5, with TRBD1 identical over 7 bases. Germline values: CDR1 SGHAT, CDR2 FQNNGV. Unmatched junction bases numbered 6, after V lost 3 bases and J lost 5 bases. The CDR3 is 14 residues long. The CDR3 sequence: CASSFDRVWETQYF. The CDR3 nucleotides read TGTGCCAGCAGCTTCGACAGGGTATGGGAGACCCAGTACTTC.

This clone has only one observation. The rearrangement joins TRBV2 to TRBJ1-6; a possible D gene is TRBD1 (6 bases). The CDR3 contains 14 residues. V was cut by 6 bases and J by 7 bases, with 13 bases left in between. Per germline, CDR1 SNHLY and CDR2 FYNNEI. The CDR3 region has the DNA TGTGCCAGCAGGGAGACAGGACTAAATTCACCCCTCCACTTT. It yields the protein CASRETGLNSPLHF.

Concerning this clone: This likely traces to a read error, being one base from a far larger clone. This rearrangement joins TRBV2 to TRBJ2-7; 11 nucleotides align to TRBD2. Per germline, CDR1 SNHLY and CDR2 FYNNEI. The CDR3 loop spans 15 amino acids. V lost 3 bases and J lost 0; bases outside the gene matches: 1. CDR3 protein: CASSDTSGSSYEQYF. Here the CDR3 DNA reads TGTGCCAGCAGTGATACTAGCGGGAGCTCCTACGAGCAGTACTTC. Looking up the rest from reference TRBV2 and TRBJ2-7 gives the full variable domain: EPEVTQTPSHQVTQMGQEVILRCVPISNHLYFYWYRQILGQKVEFLVSFYNNEISEKSEIFDDQFSVERPDGSNFTLKIRSTKLEDSAMYFCASSDTSGSSYEQYFGPGTRLTVT.

The genes are TRBV18 and TRBJ2-7; 7 positions match TRBD2. From germline, CDR1 is KGHSH and CDR2 LQKENI. V lost 3 bases to trimming and J lost 3 bases; unmatched junction nucleotides: 11. The CDR3 is 16 amino acids. For the CDR3, the DNA is TGTGCCAGCTCACCCGGATCTAGCGGAATGTACTACGAGCAGTACTTC. It is translated as CASSPGSSGMYYEQYF.

The rearrangement uses TRBV27 and TRBJ2-2; D unresolved. The CDR3 runs to 18 residues. The germline V gene has CDR1 MNHEY and CDR2 SMNVEV (reference sequence). Trimming removed 5 bases at V and 2 bases at J, with 21 bases between. CDR3 protein: CASSVDGVVNLNTGELFF. The CDR3 DNA is TGTGCCAGCAGTGTGGACGGCGTAGTCAATCTCAACACCGGGGAGCTGTTTTTT.

Points on this clone: The sample has other DNA sequences that encode this CDR3 too. The chain employs TRBV6-4 and TRBJ2-1, with D perhaps matching TRBD2 (5 bases). V was cut by 2 bases and J by 0 bases, with 8 bases left in between. CDR1 is MRHNA, CDR2 SNTAGT, per germline. The CDR3 is 15 amino acids. The CDR3 region is CASSDLAGSYNEQFF. CDR3 nucleotides: TGTGCCAGCAGTGACCTAGCAGGCTCCTACAATGAGCAGTTCTTC.

CDR3 coding DNA: TGTGCCAGTAGCCTCCTGTATAACACTGAAGCTTTCTTT. Translation gives CASSLLYNTEAFF. The chain is built from TRBV19 and TRBJ1-1, with D hard to call. V gave up 6 bases and J gave up 2 bases, with 10 bases separating them. In germline, CDR1 is LNHDA, CDR2 SQIVND (reference sequence). The CDR3 runs to 13 residues.

The chain has TRBV7-9 and TRBJ2-1; D perhaps matches TRBD2 (6 bases). The germline V gene encodes CDR1 SEHNR and CDR2 FQNEAQ (reference sequence). Trimming pared 3 bases from V and 9 bases from J, leaving 24 bases between. The CDR3 consists of 17 residues. CDR3 sequence (DNA): TGTGCCAGCAGCTTTGTTCGGGAGACGGGAGTACCTGTTGAGCAGTTCTTC. This sequence encodes CASSFVRETGVPVEQFF.

The J gene is TRBJ1-5, the V gene TRBV4-1; TRBD1 agrees at 8 bases. J lost 3 bases, V lost 1 base, and 5 bases had no gene match. Per the germline V gene, CDR1 is MGHRA and CDR2 is YSYEKL. This CDR3 contains 16 residues. The CDR3 sequence: CASSQVLTGANQPQHF. The CDR3 coding sequence is TGCGCCAGCAGCCAAGTTCTGACAGGGGCCAATCAGCCCCAGCATTTT.

This clone has only a few counts. The genes are TRBV18 and TRBJ2-7; D gene unclear. The CDR3 extends over 18 amino acids. Trimming shortened V by 1 base and J by 4 bases, and 23 bases separated the two germline ends. Germline V lookup: CDR1 KGHSH, CDR2 LQKENI. CDR3 protein: CASSPLRYPGPVMYEQYF. In DNA form, the CDR3 reads TGTGCCAGCTCACCACTGCGATACCCCGGACCGGTTATGTACGAGCAGTACTTC. Variable domain in full (rest from reference TRBV18 and TRBJ2-7): NAGVMQNPRHLVRRRGQEARLRCSPMKGHSHVYWYRQLPEEGLKFMVYLQKENIIDESGMPKERFSAEFPKEGPSILRIQQVVRGDSAAYFCASSPLRYPGPVMYEQYFGPGTRLTVT.

This clone has only a few counts. This sequence joins TRBV27 and TRBJ1-2, with TRBD1 matching 10 bases. Germline V gene sequence: CDR1 MNHEY, CDR2 SMNVEV (reference sequence). This CDR3 region has 12 residues. J gave up 8 bases and V 6 bases, and 3 bases lay outside the gene matches. CDR3 in amino acids: CASRTGGDGYTF. The DNA for the CDR3 is TGTGCCAGCAGGACAGGGGGCGACGGCTACACCTTC.

The genes are TRBV25-1 and TRBJ2-7, with D hard to call. From germline, CDR1 is MGHDK and CDR2 SYGVNS. Trimming shortened V by 3 bases and J by 0 bases, and 6 bases separated the two germline ends. This CDR3 spans 13 amino acids. CDR3 nucleotide sequence: TGTGCCAGCAGTGACAGAAGCTCCTACGAGCAGTACTTC. This sequence encodes CASSDRSSYEQYF.

The chain employs TRBV29-1 and TRBJ1-1, with 7 bases that match TRBD1. Germline CDR1 SQVTM, CDR2 ANQGSEA. Trimming cost V 5 bases and J 1 base; bases outside gene matches: 7. CDR3 length: 14 amino acids. Here the CDR3 DNA reads TGCAGCGTTAAGTACAGGGGTTGGAACACTGAAGCTTTCTTT. It encodes CSVKYRGWNTEAFF. Full variable domain (remainder filled in from reference TRBV29-1 and TRBJ1-1): SAVISQKPSRDICQRGTSLTIQCQVDSQVTMMFWYRQQPGQSLTLIATANQGSEATYESGFVIDKFPISRPNLTFSTLTVSNMSPEDSSIYLCSVKYRGWNTEAFFGQGTRLTVV.

In nucleotides, the CDR3 is TGTGCCAGCAGCTTAGCGCCTAGCGGAAAATTACCTTACAATGAGCAGTTCTTC. It is translated as CASSLAPSGKLPYNEQFF. V gene TRBV7-8 combines with J gene TRBJ2-1; the match to TRBD2 covers 7 bases. V shed 0 bases and J 4 bases; nucleotides not matched to a gene: 12. The CDR3 loop spans 18 amino acids. CDR1 is SGHVS and CDR2 is FQNEAQ in the germline V gene.

The chain employs TRBV19 and TRBJ2-6, with 9 nucleotides matching TRBD1. Germline assignment: CDR1 LNHDA and CDR2 SQIVND (reference sequence). Germline trimming cut 5 bases from V and 2 bases from J; bases unmatched to any gene: 4. The CDR3 spans 16 residues. The CDR3: CASSVDRGTGANVLTF. The CDR3 DNA follows: TGTGCCAGTAGTGTGGACAGGGGCACTGGGGCCAACGTCCTGACTTTC.

This CDR3 reads CASSQAGAQETQYF. The CDR3, as DNA: TGTGCCAGCAGTCAAGCGGGAGCTCAAGAGACCCAGTACTTC. The rearrangement links TRBV6-5 to TRBJ2-5, with 8 bases aligning to TRBD2. The CDR3 extends over 14 amino acids. In germline, CDR1 is MNHEY, CDR2 SVGAGI. V trimming: 5 bases; J trimming: 2 bases; junction bases outside the gene matches: 4.

This clone was counted a single time. A much larger clone lies one base from this, so it may be a read error. Other DNA sequences in the sample encode the same CDR3. V and J are TRBV15 and TRBJ1-4; 7 bases match TRBD1. Per the germline V gene, CDR1 is LNHNV and CDR2 is YYDKDF (reference sequence). The CDR3 consists of 14 residues. V lost 1 base and J lost 4; bases outside the gene matches: 0. The CDR3 region is CATSRGQGNEKLFF. For the CDR3, the DNA is TGTGCCACCAGCAGAGGACAGGGTAATGAAAAACTGTTTTTT. Drawing the rest from reference TRBV15 and TRBJ1-4, the complete variable domain is DAMVIQNPRYQVTQFGKPVTLSCSQTLNHNVMYWYQQKSSQAPKLLFHYYDKDFNNEADTPDNFQSRRPNTSFCFLDIRSPGLGDTAMYLCATSRGQGNEKLFFGSGTQLSVL.

V is TRBV5-1 and J is TRBJ2-5; D is unresolved. The J call may not be correct, given that the DNA end is closer to TRBJ2-7. The length of the CDR3 is 14 residues. The germline gives CDR1 SGHRS, CDR2 YFSETQ. The CDR3 is CASSLHGNGYEQYF. CDR3 sequence (DNA): TGCGCCAGCAGCTTGCATGGGAACGGCTACGAGCAGTACTTC.

This chain connects TRBV6-5 to TRBJ2-3, with D hard to call. Germline-derived CDR1 and CDR2 are MNHEY and SVGAGI. CDR3 size: 14 residues. Trimming left V 4 bases short and J 1 base short, with 9 bases between. Here the CDR3 reads CASSSKAGTDTQYF. Here the CDR3 DNA reads TGTGCCAGCAGTTCGAAAGCAGGCACAGATACGCAGTATTTT.

The chain joins TRBV30 to TRBJ1-4; D is unresolved. V was pared by 5 bases and J by 7 bases, with 17 bases between. This CDR3 has 14 residues. The V gene's germline CDR1 is GTSNPN and CDR2 SVGIG (reference sequence). CDR3 nucleotide sequence: TGTGCCTGGGTTCCGACTCCGCGGGGTGAAAAACTGTTTTTT. Its protein product is CAWVPTPRGEKLFF.

The rearrangement uses TRBV7-9 and TRBJ2-3, with a weak D call TRBD2 (6 bases). The germline V and J ends were trimmed by 8 bases and 2 bases, with 11 bases remaining between them. In germline, CDR1 is SEHNR, CDR2 FQNEAQ (reference sequence). This CDR3 region has 13 residues. As DNA, the CDR3 is TGTGCCAGCCAGTCGGGGGACACAGATACGCAGTATTTT. It codes for CASQSGDTDTQYF.

This chain connects TRBV4-2 to TRBJ1-5; a weak D match, TRBD1 (5 bases). Germline lookup yields CDR1 LGHNA and CDR2 YNFKEQ. This CDR3 comprises 18 residues. V shed 1 base and J shed 0 bases, with 16 bases lying between them. The CDR3 DNA reads TGTGCCAGCAGCCAAGCCGGGGCAGGGCCTTATAGCAATCAGCCCCAGCATTTT. Translation: CASSQAGAGPYSNQPQHF.

Judged by abundance, this clone is medium-sized. V usage is TRBV7-9 and J usage is TRBJ2-7; maybe TRBD1 (6 bases). The CDR3 runs 12 residues. CDR1 is SEHNR and CDR2 is FQNEAQ in the germline V gene (reference sequence). V lost 5 bases to trimming and J lost 1 base, with 6 bases between them. CDR3 bases: TGTGCCAGCAGCAGGGGGTCCTACGAGCAGTACTTC. Protein sequence: CASSRGSYEQYF.

This clone came up a few times. The chain combines TRBV6-5 with TRBJ2-1; 11 nucleotides align to TRBD2. V was pared by 2 bases and J by 5 bases, with 5 bases of the junction left unmatched. CDR3 length: 16 amino acids. Germline V CDR1 and CDR2: MNHEY, SVGAGI. DNA of the CDR3: TGTGCCAGCAGTTACCGGGGACTAGCGGATAACAATGAGCAGTTCTTC. Amino acid sequence: CASSYRGLADNNEQFF.

J is TRBJ2-3 and V is TRBV11-3; D unclear. Germline assignment: CDR1 SGHNT and CDR2 YENEEA. CDR3 length equals 14 residues. Trimming took 3 bases from V and 0 from J, leaving 7 bases between them. The CDR3 DNA is TGTGCCAGCAGCTTTACGTCGAGCACAGATACGCAGTATTTT. Amino acid sequence: CASSFTSSTDTQYF.

The chain combines TRBV7-6 with TRBJ2-7; TRBD2 might be the D (7 bases). Germline assignment: CDR1 SGHVS and CDR2 FNYEAQ. The CDR3 length is 15 residues. V was pared by 2 bases and J by 2 bases, with 13 bases between. The CDR3 nucleotides are TGTGCCAGCAGCTTATACCCGGGGGGCCCCTACGAGCAGTACTTC. It is translated as CASSLYPGGPYEQYF.

In this sample, this clone turned up a few times. V and J are TRBV4-1 and TRBJ2-1; D assignment may be TRBD1 or TRBD2 (5 bases each). The germline V and J ends were trimmed by 1 base and 4 bases, with 11 bases remaining between them. Germline V gene sequence: CDR1 MGHRA, CDR2 YSYEKL. The CDR3 runs 15 residues. For the CDR3, the DNA is TGCGCCAGCAGCCAAGGGGGGTTTGGGTACAATGAGCAGTTCTTC. Translation: CASSQGGFGYNEQFF.

The CDR3: CASSQYRTGANVLTF. The CDR3 coding sequence is TGTGCCAGCAGCCAATACAGAACTGGGGCCAACGTCCTGACTTTC. The rearrangement uses TRBV16 and TRBJ2-6, with D hard to call. Germline V gene lookup returns CDR1 KGHSY and CDR2 FQNENV. The CDR3 runs 15 residues. The germline V and J ends were trimmed by 1 base and 2 bases, with 6 bases remaining between them.